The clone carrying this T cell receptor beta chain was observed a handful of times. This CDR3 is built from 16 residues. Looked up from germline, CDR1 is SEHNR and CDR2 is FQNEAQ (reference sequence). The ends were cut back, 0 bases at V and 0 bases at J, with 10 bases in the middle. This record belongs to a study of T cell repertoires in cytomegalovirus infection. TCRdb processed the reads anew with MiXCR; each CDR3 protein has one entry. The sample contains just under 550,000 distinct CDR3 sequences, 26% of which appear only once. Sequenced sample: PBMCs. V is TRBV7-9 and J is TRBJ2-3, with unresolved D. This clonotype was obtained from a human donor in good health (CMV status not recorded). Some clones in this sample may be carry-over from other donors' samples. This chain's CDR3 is CASSLAGDWSTDTQYF. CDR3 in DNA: TGTGCCAGCAGCTTAGCGGGTGACTGGAGCACAGATACGCAGTATTTT.